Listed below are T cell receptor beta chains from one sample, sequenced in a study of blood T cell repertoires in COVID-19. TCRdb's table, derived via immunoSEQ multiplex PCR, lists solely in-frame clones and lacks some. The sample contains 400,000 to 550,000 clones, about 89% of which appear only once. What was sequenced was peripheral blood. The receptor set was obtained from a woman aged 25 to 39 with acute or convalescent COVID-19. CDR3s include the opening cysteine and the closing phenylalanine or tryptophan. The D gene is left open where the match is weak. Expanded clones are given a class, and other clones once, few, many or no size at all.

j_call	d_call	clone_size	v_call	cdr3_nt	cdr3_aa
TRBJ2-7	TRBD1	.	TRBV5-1	TGCGCCAGCAGCTCGTGGCGGCAGGGGGCGGGTTCGGCCTACGAGCAGTACTTC	CASSSWRQGAGSAYEQYF
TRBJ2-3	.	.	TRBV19	TGTGCCAGTAGTCTTGCACATCGACAGGTTGGGACAGATACGCAGTATTTT	CASSLAHRQVGTDTQYF
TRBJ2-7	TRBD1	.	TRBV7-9	TGTGCCAGCAGTTATACAGGGGACTCCTACGAGCAGTACTTC	CASSYTGDSYEQYF
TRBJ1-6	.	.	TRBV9	TGTGCCAGCAGCGTCGGGAGTTATTCACCCCTCCACTTT	CASSVGSYSPLHF
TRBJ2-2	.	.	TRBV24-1	TGTGCCACCAGTGATTTGGGGACTAACACCGGGGAGCTGTTTTTT	CATSDLGTNTGELFF
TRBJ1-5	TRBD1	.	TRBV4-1	TGCGCCAGCAGCCAGGTAACCGGGACAGACATGATCAATCAGCCCCAGCATTTT	CASSQVTGTDMINQPQHF
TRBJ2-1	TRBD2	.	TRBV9	TGTGCCAGCAGCGCACGGGGGGACTCCCACTACAATGAGCAGTTCTTC	CASSARGDSHYNEQFF
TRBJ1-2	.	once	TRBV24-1	TGTGCCACGGCGGCATCCCATGGCTACACCTTC	CATAASHGYTF
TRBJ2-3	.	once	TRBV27	TGTGCCAGCAGTTTAGGGACATTAGATACGCAGTATTTT	CASSLGTLDTQYF
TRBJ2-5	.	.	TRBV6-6	TGTGCCAGCAGTTTCCCCATGAGGGGGGGAGGGACCCAGTACTTC	CASSFPMRGGGTQYF
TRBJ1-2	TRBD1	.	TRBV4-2	TGTGCCAGCAGCCAGGACAGGGAATATGGCTACACCTTC	CASSQDREYGYTF
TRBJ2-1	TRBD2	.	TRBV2	TGTGCCAGCAGTGAGGATAGCGGGGGCTACAATGAGCAGTTCTTC	CASSEDSGGYNEQFF
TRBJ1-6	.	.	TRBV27	TGTGCCAGCAGTTTTCCGGATTCACCCCTCCACTTT	CASSFPDSPLHF
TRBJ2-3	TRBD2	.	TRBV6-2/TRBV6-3	TGTGCCAGCAGTTACGGCGGGAGTGCAGATACGCAGTATTTT	CASSYGGSADTQYF
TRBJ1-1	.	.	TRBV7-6	TGTGCCAGCAGCTTAACAAACCAGGGTGAAGCTTTCTTT	CASSLTNQGEAFF
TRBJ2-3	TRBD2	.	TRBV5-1	TGCGCCAGCAGCTTGGCTAGCGGGGTCCGGGATACGCAGTATTTT	CASSLASGVRDTQYF
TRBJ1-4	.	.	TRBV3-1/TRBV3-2	TGTGCCAGCAGCCAAGCAGGGGAAAAACTGTTTTTT	CASSQAGEKLFF
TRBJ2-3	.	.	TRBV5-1	TGCGCCAGCAGCCCATCTGGAGTTGGCACAGATACGCAGTATTTT	CASSPSGVGTDTQYF
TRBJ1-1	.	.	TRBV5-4	TGTGCCAGCAGCTTGGCCGGACAAGCTATGAACACTGAAGCTTTCTTT	CASSLAGQAMNTEAFF
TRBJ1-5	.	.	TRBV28	TGTGCCAGCAGTCCCCCTCGGGGGGGCTCGGGCAATCAGCCCCAGCATTTT	CASSPPRGGSGNQPQHF
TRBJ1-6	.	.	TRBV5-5	TGTGCCAGCAGCTTGGGGCAGACCTATAATTCACCCCTCCACTTT	CASSLGQTYNSPLHF
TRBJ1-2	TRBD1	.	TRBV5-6	TGTGCCAGCAGAAAAAACCCCCTCTCGGGACAGGGCCGTTTCTATGGCTACACCTTC	CASRKNPLSGQGRFYGYTF
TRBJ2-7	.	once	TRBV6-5	TGTGCCAGCAGAGGACAGCTTGGACTGCAACTACCGCAGTACTTC	CASRGQLGLQLPQYF
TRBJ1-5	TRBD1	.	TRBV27	TGTGCCAGCAGTCGGACAGGAGACAATCAGCCCCAGCATTTT	CASSRTGDNQPQHF